Following are 12 T cell receptor beta chains from one sample sequenced in a study of OX40 agonist ivuxolimab in advanced cancers. Method: immunoSEQ multiplex PCR; TCRdb's copy keeps in-frame clones and lacks some. Among about 46,000 clones, roughly nine tenths were seen once, and the ten largest hold 4.9%. The sequencing here drew on CD4+ or CD8+ T cells sorted from blood, taken in a trial of the OX40 agonist ivuxolimab. The origin of the receptors is an adult with an advanced solid tumor such as melanoma, head and neck, liver or kidney cancer.

This chain links TRBV7-9 with TRBJ1-2; TRBD1 matches at 8 bases. V gave up 6 bases and J gave up 1 base; unmatched junction bases: 7. This CDR3 spans 15 amino acids. CDR1 is SEHNR, CDR2 FQNEAQ, per germline (reference sequence). Here the CDR3 reads CASSSGQGYNYGYTF. In DNA form, the CDR3 reads TGTGCCAGCAGTTCCGGACAGGGCTATAACTATGGCTACACCTTC.

The table lists this clone with a count of one. The rearrangement uses TRBV2 and TRBJ1-2; a possible D gene is TRBD1 (6 bases). V dropped 3 bases and J dropped 0 bases, with 11 bases sitting between them. This CDR3 has 15 amino acids. CDR1 SNHLY and CDR2 FYNNEI come from the germline V gene. CDR3 region: CASSERTDTNYGYTF. The CDR3 region has the DNA TGTGCCAGCAGTGAGAGGACAGATACTAACTATGGCTACACCTTC.

This chain uses TRBV27 with TRBJ2-7; the D is unclear. Trimming removed 9 bases from V and 0 bases from J, with 12 bases in between. This CDR3 spans 13 amino acids. The germline gives CDR1 MNHEY, CDR2 SMNVEV (reference sequence). The CDR3 sequence: CASWSGPSYEQYF. CDR3 bases: TGTGCCAGTTGGTCAGGTCCCTCCTACGAGCAGTACTTC.

The chain recombines TRBV7-8 with TRBJ2-3; 10 nucleotides match TRBD1. The CDR3 sequence is 17 residues long. Trimming removed 3 bases from V and 2 bases from J; junction bases left unmatched: 8. The germline V gene has CDR1 SGHVS and CDR2 FQNEAQ. CDR3 DNA sequence: TGTGCCAGCAGCTTGATACCGGGACAGGGGTACACAGATACGCAGTATTTT. As protein: CASSLIPGQGYTDTQYF.

This clone was detected only once. The V call is TRBV9, the J call TRBJ2-1; D remains unclear. The CDR3 consists of 13 residues. The V end lost 3 bases, the J end lost 0 bases, and 4 bases lay between the germline ends. The germline gives CDR1 SGDLS, CDR2 YYNGEE. The CDR3 sequence: CASSGFSYNEQFF. CDR3 DNA sequence: TGTGCCAGCAGCGGGTTCTCCTACAATGAGCAGTTCTTC.

The chain is built from TRBV2 and TRBJ2-1; TRBD2 matches 7 bases. The CDR3 spans 13 residues. Germline CDR1 is SNHLY and CDR2 is FYNNEI. After removal of 8 bases from V and 0 bases from J, the junction contained 1 base not matched to a gene. The CDR3 DNA reads TGTGCCAGCTGGGGGGGCTCCTACAATGAGCAGTTCTTC. Translated, it gives CASWGGSYNEQFF.

This chain connects TRBV9 to TRBJ2-1; 10 nucleotides match TRBD2. Unmatched junction bases numbered 6, after V lost 4 bases and J lost 2 bases. CDR1 and CDR2 (germline): SGDLS, YYNGEE. The CDR3 contains 16 residues. This chain's CDR3 is CASSKLAGGPYNEQFF. The DNA for the CDR3 is TGTGCCAGCAGCAAATTAGCGGGGGGCCCCTACAATGAGCAGTTCTTC.

This chain's CDR3 is CASRQQGVGNTIYF. DNA of the CDR3: TGCGCCAGCAGACAACAGGGGGTTGGAAACACCATATATTTT. This chain joins TRBV4-1 and TRBJ1-3, with 8 bases lining up with TRBD1. The CDR3 has 14 residues. Trimming at V came to 6 bases and at J to 3 bases, leaving 4 bases not matched to a gene. The V gene's germline CDR1 is MGHRA and CDR2 YSYEKL.

The V call is TRBV7-8, the J call TRBJ2-1; the match to TRBD2 covers 13 bases. Looked up from germline, CDR1 is SGHVS and CDR2 is FQNEAQ. Trimming removed 5 bases from V and 5 bases from J; junction bases left unmatched: 6. This CDR3 is built from 16 residues. The CDR3 DNA is TGTGCCAGCAGCACCAAACTAGCGGGGGGGAACAATGAGCAGTTCTTC. Amino acids: CASSTKLAGGNNEQFF.

The chain combines TRBV4-3 with TRBJ2-1; D is possibly TRBD1 or TRBD2 (5 bases each). V lost 0 bases and J 9 bases, leaving 9 bases between the germline ends. There are 13 residues in the CDR3. Germline V gene data show CDR1 as LGHNA and CDR2 as YSLEER. CDR3 sequence (DNA): TGCGCCAGCAGCCAAGATGGGGGAGCTGAGCAGTTCTTC. Protein sequence: CASSQDGGAEQFF.

The chain links TRBV29-1 to TRBJ1-3; D gene unclear. The V gene lost 4 bases and the J gene lost 0 bases, with 7 bases spanning the gap. Germline V lookup: CDR1 SQVTM, CDR2 ANQGSEA. The CDR3 totals 13 residues. The CDR3 DNA reads TGCAGCGTTGTAAGTTCCTCTGGAAACACCATATATTTT. As protein: CSVVSSSGNTIYF.

Written as DNA, the CDR3 is TGTGCCAGTAGTATTAACAGGGACACTGAAGCTTTCTTT. Its translation: CASSINRDTEAFF. The rearrangement links TRBV19 to TRBJ1-1; perhaps TRBD1 as D (6 bases). Between the trimmed V and J ends, which lost 3 bases and 3 bases, there was a span of 8 bases. The germline V gene encodes CDR1 LNHDA and CDR2 SQIVND (reference sequence). This CDR3 is 13 amino acids long.